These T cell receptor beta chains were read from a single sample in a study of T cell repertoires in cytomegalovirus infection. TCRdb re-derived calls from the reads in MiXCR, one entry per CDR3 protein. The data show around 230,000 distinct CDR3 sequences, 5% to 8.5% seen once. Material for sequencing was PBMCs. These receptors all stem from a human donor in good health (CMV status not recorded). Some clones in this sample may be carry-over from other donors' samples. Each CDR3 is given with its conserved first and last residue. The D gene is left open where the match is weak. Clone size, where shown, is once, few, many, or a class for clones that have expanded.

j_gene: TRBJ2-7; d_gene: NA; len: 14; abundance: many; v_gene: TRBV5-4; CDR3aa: CASSLAGIDYEQYF; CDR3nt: TGTGCCAGCAGCTTGGCCGGAATAGACTACGAGCAGTACTTC
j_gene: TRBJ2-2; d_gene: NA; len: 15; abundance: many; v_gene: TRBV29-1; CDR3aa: CSVEVRTQNTGELFF; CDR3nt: TGCAGCGTTGAAGTGCGTACTCAGAACACCGGGGAGCTGTTTTTT
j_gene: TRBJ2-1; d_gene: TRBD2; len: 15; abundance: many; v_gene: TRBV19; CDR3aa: CASSRGSGGVHEQFF; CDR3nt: TGTGCCAGTAGTAGAGGTAGCGGGGGAGTCCATGAGCAGTTCTTC
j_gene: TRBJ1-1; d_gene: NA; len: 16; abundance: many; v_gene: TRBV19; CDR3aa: CASSTPGRRGNTEAFF; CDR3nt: TGTGCCAGTAGTACACCGGGACGCCGGGGGAACACTGAAGCTTTCTTT
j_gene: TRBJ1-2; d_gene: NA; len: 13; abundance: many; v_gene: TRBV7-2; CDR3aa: CASSLSGAFGYTF; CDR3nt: TGTGCCAGCAGCTTATCGGGTGCATTCGGCTACACCTTC
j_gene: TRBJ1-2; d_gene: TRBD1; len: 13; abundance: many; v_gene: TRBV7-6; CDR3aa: CASSAGTGGGYTF; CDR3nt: TGTGCCAGCAGCGCCGGGACAGGGGGAGGCTACACCTTC
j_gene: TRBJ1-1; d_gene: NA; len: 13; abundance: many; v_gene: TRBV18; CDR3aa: CASSEGVITEAFF; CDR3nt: TGTGCCAGCTCAGAGGGGGTGATCACTGAAGCTTTCTTT
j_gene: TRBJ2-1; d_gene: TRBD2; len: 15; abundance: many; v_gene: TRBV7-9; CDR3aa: CASSLMSGGAWEQFF; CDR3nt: TGTGCCAGCAGCTTAATGAGCGGGGGGGCCTGGGAGCAGTTCTTC
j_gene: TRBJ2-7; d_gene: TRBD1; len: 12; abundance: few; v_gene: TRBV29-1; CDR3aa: CSVQTGPYEQYF; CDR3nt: TGCAGCGTGCAGACAGGGCCCTACGAGCAGTACTTC
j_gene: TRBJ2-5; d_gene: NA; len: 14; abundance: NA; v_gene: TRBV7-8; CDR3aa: CASTYGTGRETQYF; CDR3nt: TGTGCCAGTACGTATGGTACAGGGCGGGAGACCCAGTACTTC
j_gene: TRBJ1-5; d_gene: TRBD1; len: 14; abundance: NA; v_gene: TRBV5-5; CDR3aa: CASSSDRGPEPQHF; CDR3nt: TGTGCCAGCAGCTCAGACAGGGGGCCTGAGCCCCAGCATTTT
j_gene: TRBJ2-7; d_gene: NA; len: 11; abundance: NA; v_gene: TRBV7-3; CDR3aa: CASSPQVEQYF; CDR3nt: TGTGCCAGCAGCCCGCAGGTCGAGCAGTACTTC
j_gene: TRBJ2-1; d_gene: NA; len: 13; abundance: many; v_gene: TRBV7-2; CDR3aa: CASSVRAGNEQFF; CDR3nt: TGTGCCAGCAGCGTTAGAGCGGGCAATGAGCAGTTCTTC
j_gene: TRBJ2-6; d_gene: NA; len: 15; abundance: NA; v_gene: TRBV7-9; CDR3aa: CASSLALPGANVLTF; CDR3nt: TGTGCCAGCAGCTTAGCCTTACCTGGGGCCAACGTCCTGACTTTC
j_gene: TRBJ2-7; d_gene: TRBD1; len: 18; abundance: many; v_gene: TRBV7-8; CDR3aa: CASSSHRRQGSRSYEQYF; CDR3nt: TGTGCCAGCAGCTCCCACCGGCGACAGGGGTCAAGATCCTACGAGCAGTACTTC
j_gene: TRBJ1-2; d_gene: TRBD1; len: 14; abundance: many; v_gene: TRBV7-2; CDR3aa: CASSLENRGYGYTF; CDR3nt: TGTGCCAGCAGCTTAGAAAACAGGGGGTACGGCTACACCTTC
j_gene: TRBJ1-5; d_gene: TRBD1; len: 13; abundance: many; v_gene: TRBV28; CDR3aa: CASRRQGDQPQHF; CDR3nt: TGTGCCAGCAGGAGACAGGGCGATCAGCCCCAGCATTTT